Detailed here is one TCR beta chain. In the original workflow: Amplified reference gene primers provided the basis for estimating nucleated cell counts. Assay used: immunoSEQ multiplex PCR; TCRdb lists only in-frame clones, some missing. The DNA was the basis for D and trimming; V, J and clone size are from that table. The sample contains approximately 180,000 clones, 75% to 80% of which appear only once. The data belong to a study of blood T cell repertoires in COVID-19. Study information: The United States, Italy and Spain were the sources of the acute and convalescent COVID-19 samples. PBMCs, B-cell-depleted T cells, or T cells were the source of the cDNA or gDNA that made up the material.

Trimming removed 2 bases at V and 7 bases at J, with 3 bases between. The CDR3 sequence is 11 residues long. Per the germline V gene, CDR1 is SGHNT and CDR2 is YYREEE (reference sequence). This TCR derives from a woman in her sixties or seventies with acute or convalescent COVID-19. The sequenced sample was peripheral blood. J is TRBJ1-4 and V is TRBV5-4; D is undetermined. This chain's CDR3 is CASSFGEKLFF. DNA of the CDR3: TGTGCCAGCAGCTTCGGTGAAAAACTGTTTTTT.